This is a list of T cell receptor beta chains from one sample in a study of CD8 T cells in ankylosing spondylitis. MiXCR, applied by TCRdb to the 5' RACE reads, yields one record per CDR3 protein. This sample has approximately 300,000 distinct CDR3 sequences, with roughly 8% found just once. The sample taken for sequencing was blood, either unsorted or a sorted T cell fraction (not recorded which). The receptors originated from a male donor with ankylosing spondylitis. Both conserved end residues are part of each CDR3. The D gene is left open where the match is weak. Clone size is given for some rows only: seen once, a few or many times, or a class if the clone is expanded.

TGTGCCAGCAGGGGGGAGACTCGGAGATCCTACGAGCAGTACTTC	CASRGETRRSYEQYF	.	15	TRBV2	TRBJ2-7	many
TGTGCCACCAGTGACCGACCCCCCATTAGCGGGATCGGCGGGGAGCTGTTTTTT	CATSDRPPISGIGGELFF	TRBD2	18	TRBV24-1	TRBJ2-2	.
TGCAGTGCTAGTTCTGCGACTAGCGGGAGGCGGACCTCCGAGCAGTACTTC	CSASSATSGRRTSEQYF	TRBD2	17	TRBV20-1	TRBJ2-7	few
TGTGCCAGCAGCTCCCTGACTAGACTCTGGGAGCAGTTCTTC	CASSSLTRLWEQFF	.	14	TRBV7-3	TRBJ2-1	.
TGTGCCAGCAGCCCGCGTCTAGCGGGAGGGTACGAGCAGTACTTC	CASSPRLAGGYEQYF	TRBD2	15	TRBV6-4	TRBJ2-7	many
TGCAGCGTGACACTAGCGGGAGGGACGTACAATGAGCAGTTCTTC	CSVTLAGGTYNEQFF	TRBD2	15	TRBV29-1	TRBJ2-1	.
TGTGCCAGCAGAACCGACATCACAGATACGCAGTATTTT	CASRTDITDTQYF	.	13	TRBV6-1	TRBJ2-3	.
TGTGCCAGCAGCTTAGCGGGAGGGAGAGCTTCTACCGGGGAGCTGTTTTTT	CASSLAGGRASTGELFF	TRBD2	17	TRBV7-8	TRBJ2-2	.
TGTGCCAGCTCACCGTCCAGGGGGCTCAATCAGCCCCAGCATTTT	CASSPSRGLNQPQHF	TRBD1	15	TRBV18	TRBJ1-5	.
TGCGCCAGCAACCCAAGTGGAGGGCCGAGAACAAGGGGCAACACCGGGGAGCTGTTTTTT	CASNPSGGPRTRGNTGELFF	.	20	TRBV5-1	TRBJ2-2	.
TGCGCCAGCAGCTCCGGGGGAGCCAACAATGAGCAGTTCTTC	CASSSGGANNEQFF	.	14	TRBV5-1	TRBJ2-1	many
TGCGCCAGCAGCTTGGATCAGGACACTGAAGCTTTCTTT	CASSLDQDTEAFF	.	13	TRBV5-1	TRBJ1-1	few
TGCGCCAGCAGCTCCCAATTTACTAGCGGCAATGAGCAGTTCTTC	CASSSQFTSGNEQFF	TRBD2	15	TRBV5-1	TRBJ2-1	.
TGTGCCAGCAGTTCAAGCCTCGACAGGGTTAAGGATGAGCAGTTCTTC	CASSSSLDRVKDEQFF	TRBD1	16	TRBV3-1	TRBJ2-1	few
TGCAGCGTGGAGTCCCTGGGCTATGGCTACACCTTC	CSVESLGYGYTF	.	12	TRBV29-1	TRBJ1-2	many
TGTGCCAGCAGCTTATTTGTACTAGCGGGAATCAACACCGGGGAGCTGTTTTTT	CASSLFVLAGINTGELFF	TRBD2	18	TRBV11-1	TRBJ2-2	few
TGTGCCAGCAGCTTGGCCGCTGAGGACTATAGCAATCAGCCCCAGCATTTT	CASSLAAEDYSNQPQHF	.	17	TRBV5-5	TRBJ1-5	few
TGCGCCAGCAGCTTGTCAGGACAGAACACTGAAGCTTTCTTT	CASSLSGQNTEAFF	.	14	TRBV5-1	TRBJ1-1	.
TGTGCCAGCAGACGAACAAGGGTCACTGAAGCTTTCTTT	CASRRTRVTEAFF	.	13	TRBV6-1	TRBJ1-1	few
TGTGCCAGCAGTAAGCCGGGACTAGCGGGAATTAAAGAGACCCAGTACTTC	CASSKPGLAGIKETQYF	TRBD2	17	TRBV12-3/TRBV12-4	TRBJ2-5	many
TGTGCCAGCAGTTCCCCGGCGCGGGATAACACCGGGGAGCTGTTTTTT	CASSSPARDNTGELFF	.	16	TRBV28	TRBJ2-2	.
TGTGCCAGCAGTGAAAAAGCCGGGACCGAGTCCTACAATGAGCAGTTCTTC	CASSEKAGTESYNEQFF	.	17	TRBV28	TRBJ2-1	.
TGTGCCAGTAGTCCCGTTCGAAGCGCAGATACGCAGTATTTT	CASSPVRSADTQYF	.	14	TRBV19	TRBJ2-3	many
TGCAGCGTTGCCCTTCTAGCGGGAGTATACCCAGCATTCTTC	CSVALLAGVYPAFF	TRBD2	14	TRBV29-1	TRBJ2-1	many
TGTGCCACCAGCCCTACAGGGTTGGGGGTCACTGAAGCTTTCTTT	CATSPTGLGVTEAFF	.	15	TRBV24-1	TRBJ1-1	.
TGTGCCAGCTCACCACTCGGGACTTCCTACGAGCAGTACTTC	CASSPLGTSYEQYF	.	14	TRBV18	TRBJ2-7	.
TGCGCCAGCAGCATACGTCCGGGGGCTTACGAGCAGTACTTC	CASSIRPGAYEQYF	.	14	TRBV5-1	TRBJ2-7	.
TGTGCCAGCAGCCAAGGTCGGGGTGGGGGCACTGAAGCTTTCTTT	CASSQGRGGGTEAFF	.	15	TRBV3-1	TRBJ1-1	.
TGTGCCAGCAGCTTCGAGAGCAGCAGCGCAGATACGCAGTATTTT	CASSFESSSADTQYF	.	15	TRBV7-3	TRBJ2-3	.
TGCGCCAGCAGCCCGCAGGGAGGGAGAGGCGGCTCTGGAAACACCATATATTTT	CASSPQGGRGGSGNTIYF	.	18	TRBV5-1	TRBJ1-3	few
TGCGCCAGCAGTCCTCTTGGACAAGAGACCCAGTACTTC	CASSPLGQETQYF	.	13	TRBV5-1	TRBJ2-5	many
TGCAGCTGCTGGGGGGGGGACTCCTACAATGAGCAGTTCTTC	CSCWGGDSYNEQFF	TRBD2	14	TRBV29-1	TRBJ2-1	few
TGTGCCAGCAGCAAAGAGGCTATAACCGGGGAGCTGTTTTTT	CASSKEAITGELFF	.	14	TRBV7-9	TRBJ2-2	many
TGCGCCAGCAGCTCCCGGACTGACTACAATGAGCAGTTCTTC	CASSSRTDYNEQFF	.	14	TRBV5-1	TRBJ2-1	many
TGTGCCAGCATCGACAGGGTCTCCTACGAGCAGTACTTC	CASIDRVSYEQYF	TRBD1	13	TRBV7-9	TRBJ2-7	few
TGCAGCGCCCGGGCCAGCGGGAGTAGGTTAGATACGCAGTATTTT	CSARASGSRLDTQYF	TRBD2	15	TRBV29-1	TRBJ2-3	many